The next 20 T cell receptor beta chains were all read from a single sample in a study of blood T cell repertoires in COVID-19. The protocol was immunoSEQ multiplex PCR, while the TCRdb copy is restricted to in-frame clones and leaves out a portion. The top ten clones hold less than 3% of a sample with about 260,000 clones, around 87% of them seen once. Specimen: peripheral blood. Receptors originate from a woman aged 45-65 years with acute or convalescent COVID-19.

The chain couples TRBV29-1 to TRBJ2-7, with 8 bases that match TRBD1. The CDR3 extends over 12 amino acids. Germline CDR1 SQVTM, CDR2 ANQGSEA. The J segment lost 3 bases and the V segment lost 5 bases, leaving 3 bases of the junction unmatched. CDR3 DNA: TGCAGCGTTATACAGGGGGACTACGAGCAGTACTTC. Encoded protein: CSVIQGDYEQYF.

This chain joins TRBV27 and TRBJ2-2; 7 bases are shared with TRBD2. Looked up from germline, CDR1 is MNHEY and CDR2 is SMNVEV (reference sequence). The CDR3 contains 16 residues. The junction had 13 bases not matched to a gene; V was cut back by 10 bases and J by 2 bases. The CDR3 region is CATKPVLAVNTGELFF. Here the CDR3 DNA reads TGTGCCACCAAACCCGTCCTAGCGGTAAACACCGGGGAGCTGTTTTTT.

The chain links TRBV3-1 (or the pseudogene TRBV3-2) to TRBJ2-2, with unresolved D. The CDR3 is made up of 14 amino acids. V lost 0 bases, J lost 7 bases, and 9 bases lay in between. From germline, CDR1 is LGHDT and CDR2 YNNKEL (reference sequence). CDR3 in amino acids: CASSQDPGSGELFF. CDR3 DNA: TGTGCCAGCAGCCAAGATCCTGGTAGCGGGGAGCTGTTTTTT.

The genes are TRBV9 and TRBJ2-7; D uncertain. The germline V gene encodes CDR1 SGDLS and CDR2 YYNGEE. The length of the CDR3 is 14 residues. V was clipped by 0 bases and J by 5 bases, with 12 bases between them. The CDR3 DNA follows: TGTGCCAGCAGCGTAGAGGCACTACCGCACGAGCAGTACTTC. The encoded protein is CASSVEALPHEQYF.

This clone was counted once. This chain joins TRBV7-9 and TRBJ2-1; tentative D call: TRBD2 (6 bases). The V end was cut by 0 bases, the J end by 8 bases, with 8 bases between. The CDR3 runs 13 residues. Germline lookup yields CDR1 SEHNR and CDR2 FQNEAQ (reference sequence). The CDR3, as DNA: TGTGCCAGCAGCTTAGCCCCTAGCGATGAGCAGTTCTTC. Residues: CASSLAPSDEQFF. Complete variable domain (other parts from reference TRBV7-9 and TRBJ2-1): DTGVSQNPRHKITKRGQNVTFRCDPISEHNRLYWYRQTLGQGPEFLTYFQNEAQLEKSRLLSDRFSAERPKGSFSTLEIQRTEQGDSAMYLCASSLAPSDEQFFGPGTRLTVL.

About this clone: The identical CDR3 is also encoded by other nucleotide sequences in the sample. The rearrangement uses TRBV5-1 and TRBJ2-5; the D gene is possibly TRBD1 (6 bases). The CDR3 runs to 14 residues. Germline values: CDR1 SGHRS, CDR2 YFSETQ. Trimming removed 4 bases at V and 0 bases at J, with 10 bases between. The CDR3 sequence is CASSLTGNQETQYF. As DNA, the CDR3 is TGCGCCAGCAGCCTCACAGGGAACCAAGAGACCCAGTACTTC.

V is TRBV7-9 and J is TRBJ2-3, with D hard to call. V lost 2 bases to trimming and J lost 0 bases, with 12 bases between them. Germline assignment: CDR1 SEHNR and CDR2 FQNEAQ (reference sequence). The CDR3 is 16 amino acids. The CDR3 here is CASSLMNSPSTDTQYF. CDR3 nucleotides: TGTGCCAGCAGCTTAATGAACTCTCCCAGCACAGATACGCAGTATTTT.

The chain combines TRBV7-6 with TRBJ1-3; tentatively, D is TRBD1 (6 bases). V lost 4 bases and J lost 0, with 10 bases in between. The germline V gene encodes CDR1 SGHVS and CDR2 FNYEAQ. The CDR3 is made up of 15 amino acids. The CDR3 coding sequence is TGTGCCAGCAGCTCCCAGACAGGCTCTGGAAACACCATATATTTT. It translates to CASSSQTGSGNTIYF.

The chain has TRBV5-1 and TRBJ2-7, with no clear D. The CDR3 contains 12 residues. The V end was cut by 0 bases, the J end by 6 bases, with 7 bases between. CDR1 SGHRS and CDR2 YFSETQ come from the germline V gene. The chain's CDR3 is CASSLDRFEQYF. For the CDR3, the DNA is TGCGCCAGCAGCTTGGACAGATTCGAGCAGTACTTC.

In its sample, this clone was seen a few times. V is TRBV6-5 and J is TRBJ2-7; D not certain. Germline CDR1 reads MNHEY; CDR2 reads SVGAGI. CDR3 size: 12 residues. Trimming left V 5 bases short and J 8 bases short, with 13 bases between. The CDR3 here is CASSPTTLQQYF. CDR3 bases: TGTGCCAGCAGTCCGACGACTCTTCAGCAGTACTTC.

The rearrangement joins TRBV11-3 to TRBJ1-1, with D uncertain. Trimming stripped 1 base from V and 1 base from J, with 10 bases between. Germline V gives CDR1 SGHNT, CDR2 YENEEA. The CDR3 is made up of 15 amino acids. The CDR3 nucleotides read TGTGCCAGCAGCTTAGGGGGAGAGGGGAACACTGAAGCTTTCTTT. Protein: CASSLGGEGNTEAFF. The complete variable domain, with remaining parts taken from reference TRBV11-3 and TRBJ1-1, reads EAGVVQSPRYKIIEKKQPVAFWCNPISGHNTLYWYLQNLGQGPELLIRYENEEAVDDSQLPKDRFSAERLKGVDSTLKIQPAELGDSAVYLCASSLGGEGNTEAFFGQGTRLTVV.

The chain uses TRBV5-1 and TRBJ1-4; D possibly corresponds to TRBD1 (5 bases). The germline V gene has CDR1 SGHRS and CDR2 YFSETQ. The V end lost 0 bases, the J end lost 7 bases, and 10 bases lay between the germline ends. The CDR3 covers 14 residues. For the CDR3, the DNA is TGCGCCAGCAGCTTGGTTCAGGGAGGTGAAAAACTGTTTTTT. Protein product: CASSLVQGGEKLFF.

The chain is built from TRBV19 and TRBJ1-3; D is unresolved. V was cut by 5 bases and J by 0 bases, with 11 bases left in between. Per germline, CDR1 LNHDA and CDR2 SQIVND (reference sequence). CDR3 length: 15 amino acids. The CDR3 region is CASSAGWASGNTIYF. As DNA, the CDR3 is TGTGCCAGTAGTGCCGGTTGGGCCTCTGGAAACACCATATATTTT.

J is TRBJ2-3 and V is TRBV24-1; TRBD1 matches 8 bases. Germline V gene sequence: CDR1 KGHDR, CDR2 SFDVKD. This CDR3 contains 13 residues. V trimming: 5 bases; J trimming: 3 bases; junction bases outside the gene matches: 0. The CDR3 DNA reads TGTGCCACCAGTGGGACAGGGACAGATACGCAGTATTTT. Amino acids: CATSGTGTDTQYF.

The genes are TRBV5-4 and TRBJ2-5; 8 bases map to TRBD2. The V gene's germline CDR1 is SGHNT and CDR2 YYREEE (reference sequence). The CDR3 runs 13 residues. V was pared by 4 bases and J by 5 bases, with 4 bases of the junction left unmatched. CDR3 DNA: TGTGCCAGCAGCGAGCGGGAGAGGGAGACCCAGTACTTC. Amino acid sequence: CASSERERETQYF.

The rearrangement links TRBV2 to TRBJ1-1, with 8 bases matching TRBD1. This CDR3 is built from 18 residues. Germline CDR1 reads SNHLY; CDR2 reads FYNNEI. Losses at the gene ends were 9 bases for V and 1 base for J; bases not matched to a gene: 19. CDR3 sequence: CARNPARQGSRRNTEAFF. The CDR3 DNA follows: TGTGCCAGGAATCCCGCACGACAGGGGAGTAGGCGGAACACTGAAGCTTTCTTT.

The gene calls are TRBV28 and TRBJ2-7, with D possibly TRBD1 on 6 matching bases. V lost 2 bases, J lost 2 bases, and 10 bases lay in between. CDR1 and CDR2 from the germline V gene are MDHEN and SYDVKM. This CDR3 comprises 14 residues. CDR3 in DNA: TGTGCCAGCAGTTTAGTATACAGGGCCTACGAGCAGTACTTC. Its translation: CASSLVYRAYEQYF.

V usage is TRBV5-6 and J usage is TRBJ2-1, with D possibly being TRBD2 (5 bases). V lost 3 bases to trimming and J lost 2 bases, with 12 bases between them. The length of the CDR3 is 15 residues. Per the germline V gene, CDR1 is SGHDT and CDR2 is YYEEEE. The CDR3 DNA reads TGTGCCAGCAGCTGGACTCTCGAGCCCTACAATGAGCAGTTCTTC. Translation: CASSWTLEPYNEQFF.

The V and J genes are TRBV29-1 and TRBJ2-7, with TRBD1 identical over 8 bases. In germline, CDR1 is SQVTM, CDR2 ANQGSEA. The CDR3 runs to 13 residues. V lost 4 bases to trimming and J lost 5 bases; unmatched junction nucleotides: 7. This chain's CDR3 is CSVAGQGVDEQYF. As DNA, the CDR3 is TGCAGCGTTGCCGGACAGGGAGTCGACGAGCAGTACTTC.

The rearrangement links TRBV24-1 to TRBJ1-2; unclear D gene. The CDR3 is 12 residues long. Germline V gene data show CDR1 as KGHDR and CDR2 as SFDVKD. Trimming stripped 5 bases from V and 9 bases from J, with 12 bases between. The CDR3 sequence is CATSADGYSYTF. CDR3 in DNA: TGTGCCACCAGTGCTGACGGGTACAGCTACACCTTC.